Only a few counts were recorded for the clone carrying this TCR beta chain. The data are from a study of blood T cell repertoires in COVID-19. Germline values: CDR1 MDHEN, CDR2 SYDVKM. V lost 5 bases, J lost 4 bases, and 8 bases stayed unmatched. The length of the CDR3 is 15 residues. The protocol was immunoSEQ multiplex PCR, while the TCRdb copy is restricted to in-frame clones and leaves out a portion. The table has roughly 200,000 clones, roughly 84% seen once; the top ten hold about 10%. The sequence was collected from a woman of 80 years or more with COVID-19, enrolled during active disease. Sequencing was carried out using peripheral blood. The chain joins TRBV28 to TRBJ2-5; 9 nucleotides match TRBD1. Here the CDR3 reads CASSTPGTGLETQYF. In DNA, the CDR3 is TGTGCCAGCAGTACTCCCGGGACAGGGCTAGAGACCCAGTACTTC.